The 18 T cell receptor beta chains given below trace back to one sample, sequenced in a study of blood T cell repertoires in COVID-19. Sequencing was performed with immunoSEQ multiplex PCR; in TCRdb, only in-frame clones are kept and a portion is missing. The sample includes a few hundred thousand clones, approximately 90% of them seen just once. Sequencing used PBMCs or T cells enriched from blood (not recorded which). Receptors originate from a woman between 18 and 29 years old who had recovered from COVID-19.

This clone was counted between two and nine times. The gene calls are TRBV13 and TRBJ2-3; tentative D call: TRBD2 (6 bases). Trimming took 7 bases from V and 5 from J, leaving 10 bases between them. Germline V gene lookup returns CDR1 PRHDT and CDR2 FYEKMQ (reference sequence). This CDR3 spans 12 amino acids. This CDR3 reads CASTGGKDTQYF. The CDR3 DNA follows: TGTGCCAGCACTGGGGGGAAAGATACGCAGTATTTT.

Details on this clone: The sample carries other DNA sequences with the same CDR3. The chain carries TRBV25-1 and TRBJ2-7; 11 bases map to TRBD1. The CDR3 loop spans 15 amino acids. CDR1 MGHDK and CDR2 SYGVNS come from the germline V gene. Trimming removed 4 bases from V and 2 bases from J; junction bases left unmatched: 4. CDR3 nucleotide sequence: TGTGCCAGCAGTGCTGGGACAGGGGGAACCTACGAGCAGTACTTC. It yields the protein CASSAGTGGTYEQYF.

The genes are TRBV24-1 and TRBJ1-1; 7 bases map to TRBD1. There are 16 residues in the CDR3. Germline CDR1 and CDR2: KGHDR and SFDVKD. The J segment lost 2 bases and the V segment lost 2 bases, leaving 7 bases of the junction unmatched. The CDR3 coding sequence is TGTGCCACCAGTGATTCCAAACAGGGGATCAACACTGAAGCTTTCTTT. Translated, it gives CATSDSKQGINTEAFF.

The chain employs TRBV10-1 and TRBJ1-5; no clear D. The CDR3 is made up of 15 amino acids. Germline V gene lookup returns CDR1 WNHNN and CDR2 SYGVQD (reference sequence). Deletions cut 2 bases from V and 0 bases from J, with 8 bases between. The CDR3 sequence is CASSEAVNSNQPQHF. CDR3 DNA sequence: TGCGCCAGCAGTGAGGCAGTCAATAGCAATCAGCCCCAGCATTTT.

This clone was detected only a few times. The chain links TRBV25-1 to TRBJ1-4; 10 bases fit TRBD1. The CDR3 covers 15 residues. In germline, CDR1 is MGHDK, CDR2 SYGVNS. V lost 7 bases to trimming and J lost 8 bases; unmatched junction nucleotides: 10. The CDR3 DNA is TGTGCCAGCAATCGTGGACAGGGGGACAACGAAAAACTGTTTTTT. Encoded protein: CASNRGQGDNEKLFF.

The rearrangement joins TRBV19 to TRBJ2-1; TRBD2 is a possible D gene (5 bases). Looked up from germline, CDR1 is LNHDA and CDR2 is SQIVND (reference sequence). V lost 5 bases, J lost 2 bases, and 13 bases lay in between. The CDR3 has 15 amino acids. The CDR3 loop reads CASSRGKGPYNEQFF. CDR3 DNA sequence: TGTGCCAGTAGTCGGGGAAAGGGCCCCTACAATGAGCAGTTCTTC.

The genes are TRBV6-5 and TRBJ2-5, with 7 bases fitting TRBD1. Germline CDR1 is MNHEY and CDR2 is SVGAGI. The CDR3 sequence is 14 residues long. V was clipped by 6 bases and J by 2 bases; unmatched bases: 6. CDR3 loop: CASRQGTLQETQYF. CDR3 coding DNA: TGTGCCAGCAGACAGGGGACACTGCAAGAGACCCAGTACTTC.

V gene TRBV27 combines with J gene TRBJ1-2; D perhaps matches TRBD1 (5 bases). The CDR3 length is 14 residues. The germline V gene has CDR1 MNHEY and CDR2 SMNVEV (reference sequence). Deletions cut 2 bases from V and 6 bases from J, with 13 bases between. CDR3 coding DNA: TGTGCCAGCAGTTTACAGGGTGGGTTTAATGGCTACACCTTC. Translation: CASSLQGGFNGYTF.

This clone has a single count. Written as DNA, the CDR3 is TGTGCCAGCCATATCTCTAGGTCGGGGGCTGAAGCTTTCTTT. Protein sequence: CASHISRSGAEAFF. This rearrangement joins TRBV28 to TRBJ1-1, with D maybe TRBD1 (5 bases). Looked up from germline, CDR1 is MDHEN and CDR2 is SYDVKM. The V end was cut by 8 bases, the J end by 6 bases, with 19 bases between. The CDR3 extends over 14 amino acids.

The CDR3 loop reads CASSRTGDYGYTF. The CDR3 DNA follows: TGTGCCAGCAGTCGGACAGGCGACTATGGCTACACCTTC. V is TRBV2 and J is TRBJ1-2, with 7 bases fitting TRBD1. CDR3 size: 13 residues. CDR1 and CDR2 from the germline V gene are SNHLY and FYNNEI. J lost 3 bases, V lost 5 bases, and 3 bases had no gene match. Looking up the rest from reference TRBV2 and TRBJ1-2 gives the full variable domain: EPEVTQTPSHQVTQMGQEVILRCVPISNHLYFYWYRQILGQKVEFLVSFYNNEISEKSEIFDDQFSVERPDGSNFTLKIRSTKLEDSAMYFCASSRTGDYGYTFGSGTRLTVV.

The gene calls are TRBV11-2 and TRBJ2-3; D is undetermined. Germline CDR1 and CDR2: SGHAT and FQNNGV. V lost 1 base to trimming and J lost 0 bases, with 14 bases between them. This CDR3 has 17 residues. The CDR3, as DNA: TGTGCCAGCAGCTTAGCTGGCCAATCCGCTAGCACAGATACGCAGTATTTT. Amino acids: CASSLAGQSASTDTQYF.

J is TRBJ1-5 and V is TRBV24-1; D is undetermined. Germline CDR1 is KGHDR and CDR2 is SFDVKD. V lost 1 base to trimming and J lost 0 bases, with 9 bases between them. The CDR3 totals 16 residues. CDR3 DNA sequence: TGTGCCACCAGTGATTTCAGGCCTTATAGCAATCAGCCCCAGCATTTT. Its protein is CATSDFRPYSNQPQHF.

J is TRBJ2-7 and V is TRBV30; 10 bases align to TRBD2. In germline, CDR1 is GTSNPN, CDR2 SVGIG (reference sequence). CDR3 length: 19 amino acids. Trimming at V came to 2 bases and at J to 2 bases, leaving 18 bases not matched to a gene. The CDR3 reads CAWSRMLTSGASGTYEQYF. CDR3 nucleotide sequence: TGTGCCTGGAGTCGAATGCTAACTAGCGGGGCCTCAGGGACCTACGAGCAGTACTTC.

This clone was seen only once. The V and J genes are TRBV7-6 and TRBJ1-2, with 8 bases lining up with TRBD1. The CDR3 contains 16 residues. Germline CDR1 and CDR2: SGHVS and FNYEAQ. Trimming at V came to 0 bases and at J to 2 bases, leaving 5 bases not matched to a gene. The CDR3 reads CASSLAPGGLNYGYTF. CDR3 coding DNA: TGTGCCAGCAGCTTAGCCCCAGGGGGCTTGAACTATGGCTACACCTTC.

The chain combines TRBV6-2 or TRBV6-3 with TRBJ2-7, with a possible D match to TRBD1 (6 bases). Germline lookup yields CDR1 MNHEY and CDR2 SVGEGT. The CDR3 is 15 residues long. V lost 6 bases, J lost 0 bases, and 15 bases lay in between. The CDR3 DNA is TGTGCCAGCAGCCTCCAGGGGCTTAGCTCCTACGAGCAGTACTTC. Translated: CASSLQGLSSYEQYF.

The gene calls are TRBV28 and TRBJ2-3, with a weak D call TRBD1 (6 bases). CDR3 size: 15 residues. Germline CDR1 MDHEN, CDR2 SYDVKM. The V gene lost 6 bases and the J gene lost 5 bases, with 18 bases spanning the gap. CDR3 loop: CASSSYLGAKDTQYF. Written as DNA, the CDR3 is TGTGCCAGCAGCTCCTACTTGGGGGCGAAAGATACGCAGTATTTT.

This rearrangement joins TRBV6-5 to TRBJ1-1, with 7 bases aligning to TRBD1. The CDR3 totals 12 residues. V dropped 4 bases and J dropped 8; count of bases not matched to a gene: 4. In germline, CDR1 is MNHEY, CDR2 SVGAGI. The CDR3 loop reads CASSLSGQEAFF. CDR3 in DNA: TGTGCCAGCAGTTTATCGGGACAGGAAGCTTTCTTT.

The rearrangement joins TRBV6-5 to TRBJ1-6; tentative D call: TRBD1 (5 bases). Trimming pared 7 bases from V and 9 bases from J, leaving 19 bases between. The CDR3 is 15 amino acids. Germline V gene lookup returns CDR1 MNHEY and CDR2 SVGAGI. CDR3 sequence: CASTLPKGEGSPLHF. The CDR3 DNA reads TGTGCCAGCACCTTACCCAAAGGGGAGGGTTCACCCCTCCACTTT.